The 26 T cell receptor beta chains below were found in one sample sequenced in a study of shared clonotypes between healthy human individuals. Clones were sequenced by immunoSEQ multiplex PCR, and TCRdb holds only the in-frame ones, with some missing. The sample consists of about 1 million clones, about 80% of them appearing once. Input material: memory CD4+ T cells sorted from blood. Regarding subset: CD45RA-negative fraction. These receptors were obtained from a man between 18 and 29 years old in good health.

The CDR3 bases are TGTGCCAGCAGCCGAGGAGGCGGGGGGATCGATAATGAGCAGTTCTTC. It codes for CASSRGGGGIDNEQFF. The chain joins TRBV5-4 to TRBJ2-1; TRBD2 matches 8 bases. V dropped 4 bases and J dropped 7; count of bases not matched to a gene: 13. This CDR3 has 16 amino acids. CDR1 is SGHNT, CDR2 YYREEE, per germline (reference sequence).

The V and J genes are TRBV28 and TRBJ1-1; D remains unclear. This CDR3 contains 15 residues. Trimming took off 6 bases at V and 4 bases at J, with 18 bases between the two ends. Germline loops: CDR1 MDHEN, CDR2 SYDVKM. CDR3 DNA sequence: TGTGCCAGCAGCCCAAGAAGGTTTGGGAGCACTGAAGCTTTCTTT. Its translation: CASSPRRFGSTEAFF.

This chain joins TRBV7-8 and TRBJ1-3; D gene unclear. The CDR3 contains 15 residues. Trimming removed 2 bases at V and 4 bases at J, with 12 bases between. The germline CDR1 and CDR2 sequences are SGHVS and FQNEAQ. In DNA form, the CDR3 reads TGTGCCAGCAGCTTAAGCTCCGTTAGAGGAAACACCATATATTTT. The encoded protein is CASSLSSVRGNTIYF. Based on the CDR3 plus reference TRBV7-8 and TRBJ1-3, the full variable domain is GAGVSQSPRYKVAKRGQDVALRCDPISGHVSLFWYQQALGQGPEFLTYFQNEAQLDKSGLPSDRFFAERPEGSVSTLKIQRTQQEDSAVYLCASSLSSVRGNTIYFGEGSWLTVV.

The rearrangement links TRBV5-1 to TRBJ2-7; 8 bases map to TRBD1. The junction had 5 bases not matched to a gene; V was cut back by 3 bases and J by 0 bases. The germline gives CDR1 SGHRS, CDR2 YFSETQ. The CDR3 has 15 amino acids. CDR3: CASSSRTGSSYEQYF. In DNA form, the CDR3 reads TGCGCCAGCAGCTCCCGGACAGGGAGCTCCTACGAGCAGTACTTC.

The chain carries TRBV5-1 and TRBJ1-1, with 7 bases lining up with TRBD1. The V and J ends lost 0 bases and 6 bases, in that order; junction bases with no gene match: 5. The CDR3 has 14 amino acids. Germline V gene sequence: CDR1 SGHRS, CDR2 YFSETQ. CDR3 coding DNA: TGCGCCAGCAGCTTGGGGGACAGAGAATCTGAAGCTTTCTTT. Its translation: CASSLGDRESEAFF.

This chain uses TRBV7-2 with TRBJ2-1; TRBD2 matches at 8 bases. The CDR3 loop spans 13 amino acids. The V and J ends lost 6 bases and 5 bases, in that order; junction bases with no gene match: 3. Germline V gene sequence: CDR1 SGHTA, CDR2 FQGNSA. Written as DNA, the CDR3 is TGTGCCAGCAGACCAGCGGGGGACAATGAGCAGTTCTTC. It specifies CASRPAGDNEQFF. Supplemented by reference TRBV7-2 and TRBJ2-1, the full variable domain reads GAGVSQSPSNKVTEKGKDVELRCDPISGHTALYWYRQSLGQGLEFLIYFQGNSAPDKSGLPSDRFSAERTGGSVSTLTIQRTQQEDSAVYLCASRPAGDNEQFFGPGTRLTVL.

This clone was picked up a small number of times. The chain employs TRBV7-2 and TRBJ2-1; weak D call: TRBD2 (6 bases). The CDR3 totals 15 residues. The V gene lost 2 bases and the J gene lost 9 bases, with 17 bases spanning the gap. CDR1 is SGHTA and CDR2 is FQGNSA in the germline V gene. In DNA form, the CDR3 reads TGTGCCAGCAGCTTATCCCAAAGACTAGTTCGTGAGCAGTTCTTC. Translated, it gives CASSLSQRLVREQFF.

The gene calls are TRBV6-1 and TRBJ2-7; TRBD2 aligns across 8 bases. Per germline, CDR1 MNHNS and CDR2 SASEGT. V lost 2 bases to trimming and J lost 10 bases; unmatched junction nucleotides: 10. The CDR3 has 14 residues. The CDR3 nucleotides are TGTGCCAGCAGTGAATATTCGAGCGGGGGCACCCAGTACTTC. Translating it yields CASSEYSSGGTQYF.

The chain is built from TRBV27 and TRBJ2-3; D perhaps matches TRBD2 (7 bases). The V gene lost 3 bases and the J gene lost 5 bases, with 15 bases spanning the gap. Germline assignment: CDR1 MNHEY and CDR2 SMNVEV (reference sequence). The CDR3 sequence is 15 residues long. DNA of the CDR3: TGTGCCAGCAGTTTCGGAGGGGGGGCCGGAGATACGCAGTATTTT. Translation gives CASSFGGGAGDTQYF.

The J gene is TRBJ2-1, the V gene TRBV18; 9 positions agree with TRBD2. Per germline, CDR1 KGHSH and CDR2 LQKENI. CDR3 size: 15 residues. J lost 7 bases, V lost 5 bases, and 9 bases had no gene match. CDR3 in DNA: TGTGCCAGCTCAGGCCCAGCGGGAGGATATAATGAGCAGTTCTTC. Translation gives CASSGPAGGYNEQFF.

This chain connects TRBV11-2 to TRBJ2-5; a weak D match, TRBD1 (6 bases). Germline CDR1 and CDR2: SGHAT and FQNNGV. This CDR3 is built from 18 residues. V was clipped by 3 bases and J by 0 bases, with 20 bases between them. The CDR3 DNA is TGTGCCAGCAGCTTCGCTACCGTCGGGACACCCTACCAAGAGACCCAGTACTTC. Its translation: CASSFATVGTPYQETQYF.

The rearrangement uses TRBV5-1 and TRBJ1-2; no reliable D call. The CDR3 sequence is 14 residues long. V was pared by 0 bases and J by 6 bases, with 12 bases between. The germline V gene encodes CDR1 SGHRS and CDR2 YFSETQ. The chain's CDR3 is CASSLEAGWDGYTF. The DNA for the CDR3 is TGCGCCAGCAGCTTGGAGGCAGGATGGGATGGCTACACCTTC. Drawing the rest from reference TRBV5-1 and TRBJ1-2, the complete variable domain is KAGVTQTPRYLIKTRGQQVTLSCSPISGHRSVSWYQQTPGQGLQFLFEYFSETQRNKGNFPGRFSGRQFSNSRSEMNVSTLELGDSALYLCASSLEAGWDGYTFGSGTRLTVV.

CDR3 in DNA: TGTGCCAGCACCCCGAGGGCTAGCGGGTACGAGCAGTACTTC. This sequence encodes CASTPRASGYEQYF. The chain employs TRBV9 and TRBJ2-7, with TRBD2 matching over 8 bases. The CDR3 totals 14 residues. V shed 6 bases and J 4 bases; nucleotides not matched to a gene: 9. The germline V gene has CDR1 SGDLS and CDR2 YYNGEE.

This chain links TRBV7-2 with TRBJ1-3; D not resolved. This CDR3 has 16 amino acids. CDR1 is SGHTA, CDR2 FQGNSA, per germline. Trimming stripped 5 bases from V and 3 bases from J, with 17 bases between. CDR3 bases: TGTGCCAGCAGCCCCCGGGTCCGAGAAGGTGGAAACACCATATATTTT. Translated: CASSPRVREGGNTIYF.

The chain joins TRBV28 to TRBJ1-1; D remains unclear. The CDR3 has 13 amino acids. The ends were cut back, 7 bases at V and 5 bases at J, with 14 bases in the middle. From germline, CDR1 is MDHEN and CDR2 SYDVKM. The CDR3 reads CASMAPGITEAFF. CDR3 nucleotide sequence: TGTGCCAGCATGGCCCCCGGGATTACTGAAGCTTTCTTT.

V usage is TRBV4-3 and J usage is TRBJ2-7, with TRBD2 as a possible D gene (7 bases). Looked up from germline, CDR1 is LGHNA and CDR2 is YSLEER. The CDR3 consists of 15 residues. Deletions cut 3 bases from V and 2 bases from J, with 14 bases between. CDR3 residues: CASSQLGGATYEQYF. The CDR3 nucleotides read TGCGCCAGCAGCCAGTTGGGGGGGGCCACCTACGAGCAGTACTTC.

This clone was counted only a few times. This chain uses TRBV7-9 with TRBJ2-7; D may be TRBD1 or TRBD2 (5 bases each). Germline CDR1 and CDR2: SEHNR and FQNEAQ (reference sequence). The CDR3 is 13 residues long. V lost 8 bases and J lost 4, with 15 bases in between. The CDR3 here is CASQGTAPYEQYF. For the CDR3, the DNA is TGTGCCAGCCAAGGGACCGCCCCTTACGAGCAGTACTTC.

The gene calls are TRBV2 and TRBJ2-1, with D tentatively TRBD1 (6 bases). Deletions cut 3 bases from V and 8 bases from J, with 17 bases between. Germline CDR1 SNHLY, CDR2 FYNNEI. The CDR3 totals 15 residues. The CDR3 region is CASSERDTTKDEQFF. In DNA, the CDR3 is TGTGCCAGCAGTGAGAGGGACACTACCAAAGATGAGCAGTTCTTC.

The V gene is TRBV5-1, the J gene TRBJ1-1, with D possibly TRBD1 on 5 matching bases. The germline V and J ends were trimmed by 4 bases and 1 base, with 11 bases remaining between them. This CDR3 region has 14 residues. CDR1 is SGHRS and CDR2 is YFSETQ in the germline V gene. CDR3 DNA sequence: TGCGCCAGCAGCCCGGGACCGTGGAACACTGAAGCTTTCTTT. Translated: CASSPGPWNTEAFF.

This clone turned up a few times. The CDR3 protein is CATTGQFKGGELFF. The CDR3 bases are TGTGCCACAACGGGACAGTTCAAGGGTGGGGAGCTGTTTTTT. This chain connects TRBV28 to TRBJ2-2; 7 bases are a match to TRBD1. The trim removed 10 bases at V and 8 bases at J, leaving 13 bases unmatched. CDR3 size: 14 residues. Per germline, CDR1 MDHEN and CDR2 SYDVKM.

The chain has TRBV6-5 and TRBJ2-1; D not resolved. V lost 5 bases and J lost 2, with 13 bases in between. The CDR3 covers 15 residues. CDR1 and CDR2 from the germline V gene are MNHEY and SVGAGI. The chain's CDR3 is CASSNGPRAYNEQFF. DNA for the CDR3: TGTGCCAGCAGTAATGGACCAAGGGCCTACAATGAGCAGTTCTTC.

The rearrangement joins TRBV19 to TRBJ2-5, with D perhaps matching TRBD2 (7 bases). The CDR3 is made up of 16 amino acids. Trimming pared 5 bases from V and 1 base from J, leaving 17 bases between. Germline-derived CDR1 and CDR2 are LNHDA and SQIVND (reference sequence). CDR3 amino acids: CASSYHREGTQETQYF. The CDR3 DNA reads as TGTGCCAGTAGTTATCACAGGGAGGGAACCCAAGAGACCCAGTACTTC. Supplemented by reference TRBV19 and TRBJ2-5, the full variable domain reads DGGITQSPKYLFRKEGQNVTLSCEQNLNHDAMYWYRQDPGQGLRLIYYSQIVNDFQKGDIAEGYSVSREKKESFPLTVTSAQKNPTAFYLCASSYHREGTQETQYFGPGTRLLVL.

J is TRBJ2-2 and V is TRBV18; D is ambiguous. There are 14 residues in the CDR3. Germline CDR1 and CDR2: KGHSH and LQKENI. V lost 3 bases, J lost 7 bases, and 12 bases lay in between. CDR3 in DNA: TGTGCCAGCTCACCTGCCTCGGGTCGCGGGGAGCTGTTTTTT. Encoded protein: CASSPASGRGELFF.

This clone has a single count. The V and J genes are TRBV19 and TRBJ1-6; 7 positions match TRBD1. The CDR3 is 15 amino acids. Trimming removed 7 bases from V and 5 bases from J; junction bases left unmatched: 8. Germline CDR1 and CDR2: LNHDA and SQIVND (reference sequence). Here the CDR3 reads CASNLQGTDNSPLHF. CDR3 nucleotide sequence: TGTGCCAGTAACCTGCAGGGGACAGATAATTCACCCCTCCACTTT.

The chain is built from TRBV5-4 and TRBJ2-2; 7 nucleotides align to TRBD1. The germline gives CDR1 SGHNT, CDR2 YYREEE (reference sequence). This CDR3 has 14 amino acids. Trimming cost V 2 bases and J 4 bases; bases outside gene matches: 2. In DNA, the CDR3 is TGTGCCAGCAGCTTCCGGGACAGCACCGGGGAGCTGTTTTTT. This translates into CASSFRDSTGELFF.

The chain employs TRBV5-4 and TRBJ2-7; a weak D match, TRBD1 (5 bases). This CDR3 is 12 amino acids long. Per germline, CDR1 SGHNT and CDR2 YYREEE (reference sequence). Trimming took off 3 bases at V and 6 bases at J, with 10 bases between the two ends. The CDR3 sequence: CASSSMTAEQYF. The CDR3 DNA is TGTGCCAGCAGCTCTATGACAGCCGAGCAGTACTTC.